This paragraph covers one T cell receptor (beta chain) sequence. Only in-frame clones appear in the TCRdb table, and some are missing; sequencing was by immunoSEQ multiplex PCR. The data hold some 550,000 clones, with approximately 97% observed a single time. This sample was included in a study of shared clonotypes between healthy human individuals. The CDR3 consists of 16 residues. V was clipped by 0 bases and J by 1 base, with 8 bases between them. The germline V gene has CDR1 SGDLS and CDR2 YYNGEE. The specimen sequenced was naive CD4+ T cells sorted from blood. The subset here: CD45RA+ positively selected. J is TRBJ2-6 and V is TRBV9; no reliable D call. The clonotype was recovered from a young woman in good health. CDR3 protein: CASSVASGSGANVLTF. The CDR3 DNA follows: TGTGCCAGCAGCGTAGCATCGGGTTCTGGGGCCAACGTCCTGACTTTC.